This T cell receptor (beta chain) was documented in a study of Tregs in tolerant kidney transplant recipients. Unstimulated Tregs (CD4+CD25+CD127-) and CD4+CD25- non-Tregs were sorted from PBMCs. An overnight rest at 37°C with 200 to 250 IU/ml IL-2 preceded regulatory T cell sorting from thawed PBMCs. The study's findings and limits: This study did not directly address biological reproducibility. In tolerant patients, donor-specific Tregs outgrew total Tregs, suggesting antigen-driven expansion.

Clones were read by immunoSEQ multiplex PCR, and TCRdb kept only the in-frame ones, dropping some. The sample shows roughly 64,000 clones, roughly 98% of them seen only once. As concerns this clone: Its target is unknown.

V lost 4 bases and J lost 2; bases outside the gene matches: 5. The CDR3 loop spans 15 amino acids. The germline V gene encodes CDR1 SGHDT and CDR2 YYEEEE. The V and J genes are TRBV5-6 and TRBJ2-3, with TRBD2 identical over 9 bases. The input for sequencing was Tregs from blood, taken before the transplant. The TCR sequence derives from a human donor who received a combined kidney and bone marrow transplant. CDR3 coding DNA: TGTGCCAGCAGCCCGACTAGCGGCCTCACAGATACGCAGTATTTT. The encoded protein is CASSPTSGLTDTQYF. Using reference TRBV5-6 and TRBJ2-3 for the parts outside the CDR3, the full variable domain is DAGVTQSPTHLIKTRGQQVTLRCSPKSGHDTVSWYQQALGQGPQFIFQYYEEEERQRGNFPDRFSGHQFPNYSSELNVNALLLGDSALYLCASSPTSGLTDTQYFGPGTRLTVL.